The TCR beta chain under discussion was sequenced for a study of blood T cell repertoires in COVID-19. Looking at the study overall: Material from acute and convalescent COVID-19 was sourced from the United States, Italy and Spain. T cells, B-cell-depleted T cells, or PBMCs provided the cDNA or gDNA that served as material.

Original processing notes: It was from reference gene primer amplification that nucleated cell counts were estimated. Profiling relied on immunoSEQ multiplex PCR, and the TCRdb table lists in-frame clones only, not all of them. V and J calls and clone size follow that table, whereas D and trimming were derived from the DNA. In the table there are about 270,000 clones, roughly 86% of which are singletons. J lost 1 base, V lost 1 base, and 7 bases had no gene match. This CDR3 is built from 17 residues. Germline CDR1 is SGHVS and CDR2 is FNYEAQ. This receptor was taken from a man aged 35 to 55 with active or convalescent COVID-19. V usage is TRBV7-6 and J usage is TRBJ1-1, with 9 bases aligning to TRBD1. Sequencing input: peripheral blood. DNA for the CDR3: TGTGCCAGCAGCTTAGACGGGACAGGGAGGGAGAACACTGAAGCTTTCTTT. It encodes CASSLDGTGRENTEAFF.